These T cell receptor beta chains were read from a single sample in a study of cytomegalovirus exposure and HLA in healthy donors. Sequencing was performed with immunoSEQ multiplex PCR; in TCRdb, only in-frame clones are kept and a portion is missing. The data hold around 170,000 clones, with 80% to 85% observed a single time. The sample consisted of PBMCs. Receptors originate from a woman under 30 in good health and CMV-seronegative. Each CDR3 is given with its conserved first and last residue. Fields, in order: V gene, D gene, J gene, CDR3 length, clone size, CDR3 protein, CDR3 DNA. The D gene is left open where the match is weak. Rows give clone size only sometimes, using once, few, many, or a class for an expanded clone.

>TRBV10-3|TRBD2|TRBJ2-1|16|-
CAITSGASGRVGEQFF
TGTGCCATCACTTCGGGCGCTAGCGGGAGGGTAGGGGAGCAGTTCTTC
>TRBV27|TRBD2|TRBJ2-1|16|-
CASSSPLAGDYNEQFF
TGTGCCAGCAGTTCCCCCCTAGCGGGGGACTACAATGAGCAGTTCTTC
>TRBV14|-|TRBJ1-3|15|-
CASSQGTRSGNTIYF
TGTGCCAGCAGCCAAGGGACACGCTCTGGAAACACCATATATTTT
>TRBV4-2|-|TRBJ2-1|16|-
CASSQEGSGNYNEQFF
TGTGCCAGCAGCCAAGAAGGCTCAGGAAACTACAATGAGCAGTTCTTC
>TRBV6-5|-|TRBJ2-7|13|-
CASSREPWGEQYF
TGTGCCAGCAGCAGGGAACCATGGGGAGAGCAGTACTTC
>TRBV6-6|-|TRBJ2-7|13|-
CASGRQGSYEQYF
TGTGCCAGCGGCCGTCAGGGGAGCTACGAGCAGTACTTC
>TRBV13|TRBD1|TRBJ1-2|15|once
CASSSGDRRNYGYTF
TGTGCCAGCAGCTCGGGGGACAGGCGTAACTATGGCTACACCTTC
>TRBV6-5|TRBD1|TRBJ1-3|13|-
CATLAQGRNTIYF
TGTGCCACACTAGCACAGGGGAGAAACACCATATATTTT
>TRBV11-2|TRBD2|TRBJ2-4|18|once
CASSLLEGRVGAKNIQYF
TGTGCCAGCAGCTTACTCGAGGGGAGGGTTGGTGCCAAAAACATTCAGTACTTC
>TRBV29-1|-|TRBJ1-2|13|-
CSSWVGANYGYTF
TGCAGCTCCTGGGTCGGGGCTAACTATGGCTACACCTTC
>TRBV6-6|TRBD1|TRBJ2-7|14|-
CASSMGQNSYEQYF
TGTGCCAGCAGTATGGGACAGAACTCCTACGAGCAGTACTTC
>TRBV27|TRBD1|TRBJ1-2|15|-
CASSFGQGEVYGYTF
TGTGCCAGCAGTTTCGGACAGGGGGAGGTCTATGGCTACACCTTC
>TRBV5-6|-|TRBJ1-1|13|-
CASSLGENTEAFF
TGTGCCAGCAGCTTGGGAGAGAACACTGAAGCTTTCTTT
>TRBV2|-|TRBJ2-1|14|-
CASSDRVAYNEQFF
TGTGCCAGCAGTGACAGGGTGGCCTACAATGAGCAGTTCTTC
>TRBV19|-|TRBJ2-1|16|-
CASSSQRARAWNEQFF
TGTGCCAGTAGTAGCCAGCGGGCCCGGGCTTGGAATGAGCAGTTCTTC
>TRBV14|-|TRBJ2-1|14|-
CASSQDRRGPFQFF
TGTGCCAGCAGCCAAGATAGGAGGGGTCCCTTTCAGTTCTTC
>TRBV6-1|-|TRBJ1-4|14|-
CASSFGRVGEKLFF
TGTGCCAGCAGTTTTGGGAGGGTTGGAGAAAAACTGTTTTTT
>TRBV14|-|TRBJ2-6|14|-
CASSQLPGANVLTF
TGTGCCAGCAGCCAACTTCCCGGGGCCAACGTCCTGACTTTC
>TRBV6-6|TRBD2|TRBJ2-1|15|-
CASTGRLAIHNEQFF
TGTGCCAGCACGGGTAGACTAGCGATACACAATGAGCAGTTCTTC
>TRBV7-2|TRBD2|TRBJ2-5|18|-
CASSTRLAGGPTQETQYF
TGTGCCAGCAGCACAAGACTAGCGGGAGGGCCTACACAAGAGACCCAGTACTTC
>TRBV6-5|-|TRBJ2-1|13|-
CASRRGTYNEQFF
TGTGCCAGCAGGAGAGGGACCTACAATGAGCAGTTCTTC
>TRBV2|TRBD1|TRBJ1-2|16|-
CASTSLRDSFNYGYTF
TGTGCCAGCACATCGCTCCGGGACAGCTTCAACTATGGCTACACCTTC
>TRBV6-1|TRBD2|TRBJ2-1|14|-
CASSDAPGGRKVVF
TGTGCCAGCAGTGATGCGCCGGGAGGGCGGAAAGTGGTCTTC
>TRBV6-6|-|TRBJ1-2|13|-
CASSQTQGRGYTF
TGTGCCAGCAGCCAAACACAGGGTCGTGGCTACACCTTC
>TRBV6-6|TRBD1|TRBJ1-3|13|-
CASLRGRGNTIYF
TGTGCCAGCCTGAGGGGGCGAGGAAACACCATATATTTT
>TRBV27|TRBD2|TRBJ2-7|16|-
CASSSTRTRSSYEQYF
TGTGCCAGCAGTTCCACACGGACTAGAAGCTCCTACGAGCAGTACTTC
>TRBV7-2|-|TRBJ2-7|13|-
CASSFRTPHEQYF
TGTGCCAGCAGCTTTCGGACTCCCCACGAGCAGTACTTC
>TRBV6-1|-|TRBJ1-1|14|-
CASRGDIGLTEAFF
TGTGCCAGCAGAGGGGACATAGGGCTCACTGAAGCTTTCTTT
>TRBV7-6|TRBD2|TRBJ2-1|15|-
CASSLAVGGYDEQFF
TGTGCCAGCAGCTTAGCAGTGGGAGGGTACGATGAGCAGTTCTTC
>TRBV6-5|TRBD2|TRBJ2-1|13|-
CASSYSRGAEQFF
TGTGCCAGCAGTTACTCGCGGGGGGCTGAGCAGTTCTTC
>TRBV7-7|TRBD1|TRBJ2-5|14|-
CASSLGQFQETQYF
TGTGCCAGCAGCTTGGGACAGTTCCAAGAGACCCAGTACTTC
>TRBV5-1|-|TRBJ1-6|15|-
CASSFGEAAVSPLHF
TGCGCCAGCAGCTTCGGGGAAGCGGCAGTCTCACCCCTCCACTTT
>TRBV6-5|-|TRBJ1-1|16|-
CASSYFPQGSRTEAFF
TGTGCCAGCAGTTACTTCCCCCAAGGGAGTCGGACTGAAGCTTTCTTT
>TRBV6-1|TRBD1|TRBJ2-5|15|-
CASSGARTGQETQYF
TGTGCCAGCAGTGGGGCCCGGACAGGGCAGGAGACCCAGTACTTC
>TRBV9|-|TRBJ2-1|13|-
CASSPLDRGEQFF
TGTGCCAGCAGCCCTTTGGACCGGGGGGAGCAGTTCTTC
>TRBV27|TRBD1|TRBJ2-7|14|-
CASSSGQGPYEQYF
TGTGCCAGCAGTTCCGGACAGGGCCCCTACGAGCAGTACTTC
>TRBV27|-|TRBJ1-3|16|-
CASSENSDLSGNTIYF
TGTGCCAGCAGTGAAAACAGTGACCTATCTGGAAACACCATATATTTT
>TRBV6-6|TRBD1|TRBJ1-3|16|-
CASSRSDRYSGNTIYF
TGTGCCAGCAGTCGTTCGGACAGGTACTCTGGAAACACCATATATTTT
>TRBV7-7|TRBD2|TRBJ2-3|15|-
CASSPGLVSADTQYF
TGTGCCAGCAGCCCGGGACTAGTCAGCGCAGATACGCAGTATTTT
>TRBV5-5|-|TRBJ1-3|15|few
CASSLVHSIGNTIYF
TGTGCCAGCAGCTTGGTTCACAGTATTGGAAACACCATATATTTT
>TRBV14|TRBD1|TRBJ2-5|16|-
CASSSGQGAIGETQYF
TGTGCCAGCAGCTCAGGACAGGGGGCTATCGGAGAGACCCAGTACTTC
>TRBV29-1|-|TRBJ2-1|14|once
CSVISTGHENEQFF
TGCAGCGTTATTTCAACAGGGCACGAGAATGAGCAGTTCTTC
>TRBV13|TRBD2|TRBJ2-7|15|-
CASSSRGDVAYEQYF
TGTGCCAGCAGCTCCCGGGGGGACGTTGCCTACGAGCAGTACTTC
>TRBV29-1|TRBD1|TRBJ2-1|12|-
CSADRDPNEQFF
TGCAGCGCAGACAGGGATCCCAATGAGCAGTTCTTC
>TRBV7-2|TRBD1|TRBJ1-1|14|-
CASSLRQGDLEAFF
TGTGCCAGCAGCTTACGACAGGGAGATCTTGAAGCTTTCTTT